A single sample gave rise to the 17 T cell receptor beta chains below, sequenced in a study of spatial heterogeneity in lung cancer. TCRdb reprocessed the 5' RACE reads via MiXCR and lists one record per CDR3 protein. The sample yields over 25,000 distinct CDR3 sequences, roughly 6.9% seen once. Time point defined: sample taken at primary tumor resection. These TCRs' antigens remain unknown. Study-wide findings and caveats: Counts of expanded alpha and beta TCRs within tumors tracked the tumor nonsynonymous mutation count.

Here the sequenced sample was lung tumor tissue, taken at surgery. Every receptor here comes from a male donor with early-stage non-small cell lung cancer.

This clonotype was seen more than once but under ten times. CDR3 nucleotides: TGCAGTGCTAGGACAGGGATGAATGAGCAGTTCTTC. Translation gives CSARTGMNEQFF. The chain is built from TRBV20-1 and TRBJ2-1, with 7 bases fitting TRBD1. The CDR3 is 12 residues long. J lost 7 bases, V lost 3 bases, and 3 bases had no gene match. The germline CDR1 and CDR2 sequences are DFQATT and SNEGSKA (reference sequence).

This clonotype has a count of ten or more. The rearrangement uses TRBV6-2 or TRBV6-3 and TRBJ2-2; D is uncertain. This CDR3 spans 11 amino acids. V gave up 6 bases and J gave up 9 bases, with 8 bases separating them. Germline V gives CDR1 MNHEY, CDR2 SVGEGT. The CDR3 bases are TGTGCCAGCAGAAGGAATCGGGAGCTGTTTTTT. Its translation: CASRRNRELFF.

The V call is TRBV28, the J call TRBJ1-1; D may be TRBD1 (6 bases). This CDR3 is built from 12 residues. Germline CDR1 and CDR2: MDHEN and SYDVKM. Trimming shortened V by 8 bases and J by 3 bases, and 10 bases separated the two germline ends. The CDR3 sequence is CASYTGYTEAFF. CDR3 bases: TGTGCCAGCTACACAGGGTACACTGAAGCTTTCTTT.

This clonotype appeared a few times. This chain uses TRBV7-6 with TRBJ2-3, with D possibly TRBD2 on 7 matching bases. The germline CDR1 and CDR2 sequences are SGHVS and FNYEAQ. V was pared by 1 base and J by 2 bases, with 10 bases between. The CDR3 is made up of 15 amino acids. The CDR3 DNA reads TGTGCCAGCAGCTTAGGTGGGGGGGCCACAGATACGCAGTATTTT. The encoded protein is CASSLGGGATDTQYF.

The chain combines TRBV4-1 with TRBJ2-3, with D perhaps matching TRBD1 (6 bases). The CDR3 has 14 amino acids. The germline CDR1 and CDR2 sequences are MGHRA and YSYEKL. The V gene lost 0 bases and the J gene lost 6 bases, with 10 bases spanning the gap. The CDR3 DNA sequence: TGCGCCAGCAGCCAAGAAAGGGGGATGGATACGCAGTATTTT. As protein: CASSQERGMDTQYF.

This clonotype came up a few times. The chain couples TRBV7-2 to TRBJ2-5; D not certain. The V and J ends lost 2 bases and 5 bases respectively, with 9 bases between them. CDR3 length: 13 residues. CDR1 is SGHTA, CDR2 FQGNSA, per germline. The CDR3 DNA reads as TGTGCCAGCAGCTTATTTGGTTGGGAGACCCAGTACTTC. Translated: CASSLFGWETQYF.

The gene calls are TRBV7-2 and TRBJ2-4, with D perhaps TRBD1 (5 bases). V was trimmed by 5 bases and J by 2 bases, leaving 13 bases between them. The germline CDR1 and CDR2 sequences are SGHTA and FQGNSA. The length of the CDR3 is 15 residues. CDR3 DNA sequence: TGTGCCAGCAGCATTCTAGGGGTCCCCAAAAACATTCAGTACTTC. This encodes CASSILGVPKNIQYF.

In regard to this clonotype: Given the absence of the conserved phenylalanine or tryptophan at the CDR3 end, a read error is likely. The chain is built from TRBV28 and TRBJ2-5; TRBD2 agrees at 14 bases. CDR3 length: 17 amino acids. The V segment lost 3 bases and the J segment 5 bases; nucleotides outside the gene matches: 8. Germline CDR1 and CDR2: MDHEN and SYDVKM. DNA of the CDR3: TGTGCCAGCAGTTTCCGACTAGCGGGGGGGCCCTGGGAGACCCAGTACTCC. Translation: CASSFRLAGGPWETQYS.

This chain connects TRBV20-1 to TRBJ2-1; 10 bases map to TRBD2. This CDR3 comprises 14 residues. In germline, CDR1 is DFQATT, CDR2 SNEGSKA (reference sequence). Trimming at V came to 4 bases and at J to 9 bases, leaving 9 bases not matched to a gene. This CDR3 is CSAIRAGGPSEQFF. DNA of the CDR3: TGCAGTGCTATCCGAGCGGGGGGGCCATCTGAGCAGTTCTTC.

The chain couples TRBV10-2 to TRBJ2-3; D ambiguous. Germline CDR1 reads WSHSY; CDR2 reads SAAADI. V was cut by 6 bases and J by 3 bases, with 16 bases left in between. The CDR3 covers 15 residues. CDR3 sequence: CASSPPLQATDTQYF. CDR3 DNA sequence: TGCGCCAGCAGCCCACCTCTCCAGGCTACAGATACGCAGTATTTT.

The CDR3 DNA reads as TGTGCCAGCAGCTTGTGGATCTCCTACAATGAGCAGTTCTTC. This gives the protein CASSLWISYNEQFF. V and J are TRBV7-8 and TRBJ2-1; D not certain. V lost 3 bases, J lost 0 bases, and 6 bases lay in between. The CDR3 covers 14 residues. Germline V gene sequence: CDR1 SGHVS, CDR2 FQNEAQ.

This clonotype was counted ten times or more. V gene TRBV4-1 combines with J gene TRBJ2-3; 9 nucleotides match TRBD1. CDR3 length equals 18 residues. CDR1 is MGHRA, CDR2 YSYEKL, per germline. Trimming took 0 bases from V and 5 from J; bases not matched to a gene: 12. As DNA, the CDR3 is TGCGCCAGCAGCCAAGATAGGGAACAGGGGGCAGTGGGAGATACGCAGTATTTT. Protein product: CASSQDREQGAVGDTQYF.

The rearrangement uses TRBV4-2 and TRBJ2-5; 7 nucleotides match TRBD2. Trimming cost V 5 bases and J 2 bases; bases outside gene matches: 2. The CDR3 consists of 13 residues. Germline V lookup: CDR1 LGHNA, CDR2 YNFKEQ. The CDR3 sequence is CASSGGGQETQYF. As DNA, the CDR3 is TGTGCCAGCAGCGGGGGAGGGCAAGAGACCCAGTACTTC.

This clonotype was counted ten times or more. The chain recombines TRBV29-1 with TRBJ2-1, with D possibly called TRBD1 or TRBD2 (7 bases each). The CDR3 consists of 11 residues. Germline V CDR1 and CDR2: SQVTM, ANQGSEA. V was pared by 7 bases and J by 10 bases, with 14 bases between. CDR3 in amino acids: CSGQGGGEQFF. The DNA for the CDR3 is TGCAGCGGTCAGGGGGGAGGGGAGCAGTTCTTC.

This clonotype appeared many times. This chain joins TRBV20-1 and TRBJ1-4, with a possible D match to TRBD1 (6 bases). The CDR3 is 14 amino acids. Germline lookup yields CDR1 DFQATT and CDR2 SNEGSKA (reference sequence). V dropped 2 bases and J dropped 6 bases, with 13 bases sitting between them. For the CDR3, the DNA is TGCAGTGCTAGATCCTTGGCAGGGGATGAAAAACTGTTTTTT. This encodes CSARSLAGDEKLFF.

This clonotype was seen only a few times. This rearrangement joins TRBV12-3 or TRBV12-4 to TRBJ1-1, with 8 positions matching TRBD1. The V and J ends lost 6 bases and 4 bases, in that order; junction bases with no gene match: 7. The CDR3 has 14 residues. CDR3 nucleotide sequence: TGTGCCAGCAGCCCACAGGGGGGAGGCACTGAAGCTTTCTTT. It specifies CASSPQGGGTEAFF.

This clonotype was seen many times. The V and J genes are TRBV4-1 and TRBJ1-2; D call uncertain. V lost 0 bases to trimming and J lost 1 base, with 15 bases between them. From germline, CDR1 is MGHRA and CDR2 YSYEKL. This CDR3 comprises 17 residues. CDR3 sequence (DNA): TGCGCCAGCAGCCAAGATATTAGGGCGGCGGATAACTATGGCTACACCTTC. Translating gives CASSQDIRAADNYGYTF.